The source of this T cell receptor (beta chain) is a study of blood T cell repertoires in COVID-19. Looking at the study overall: COVID-19 samples, acute and convalescent, were from the United States, Italy and Spain. Nucleic acid was either cDNA or gDNA, and it came from T cells, B-cell-depleted T cells, or PBMCs.

As handled by the study authors: Nucleated cell number was recorded as an estimate derived from reference gene primer amplification. Method: immunoSEQ multiplex PCR; TCRdb's copy keeps in-frame clones and lacks some. V and J calls and clone size follow that table, whereas D and trimming were derived from the DNA. This sample has some 180,000 clones, with around 82% found just once. Cohorts were assigned according to the clinical history that participants reported. The germline V gene has CDR1 SGHTA and CDR2 FQGNSA. The CDR3 is 14 residues long. V dropped 3 bases and J dropped 3 bases, with 9 bases sitting between them.

The source material was PBMCs or T cells enriched from blood (not recorded which). The sequence came from an older woman with acute COVID-19. The chain links TRBV7-2 to TRBJ2-1, with a weak D call TRBD2 (5 bases). CDR3 in DNA: TGTGCCAGCAGCTTTAGTGGACTCTACAATGAGCAGTTCTTC. Protein product: CASSFSGLYNEQFF.